Listed below are T cell receptor beta chains from one sample, sequenced in a study of CD8 T cells in ankylosing spondylitis. TCRdb recomputed calls from the 5' RACE reads with MiXCR, one row per CDR3 protein. The sample lists approximately 550,000 distinct CDR3 sequences, approximately 12% occurring once. Source material: blood, either unsorted or a sorted T cell fraction (not recorded which). These receptors were obtained from a male donor with ankylosing spondylitis. Both conserved end residues are trimmed from each CDR3. Expanded clones get a size class; other rows say once, few or many, or leave the size out.

CDR3: ASGLGASGLEQF
size: few
J: TRBJ2-1
V: TRBV12-3/TRBV12-4

CDR3: ASSHGGNSGNTIY
size: NA
J: TRBJ1-3
V: TRBV3-1

CDR3: ATSRALAGGGNEQF
size: NA
J: TRBJ2-1
V: TRBV15

CDR3: ASSLQTSGRETQY
size: few
J: TRBJ2-5
V: TRBV5-1

CDR3: ASSWGSLAKNIQY
size: few
J: TRBJ2-4
V: TRBV5-6

CDR3: SAWLGPREQF
size: few
J: TRBJ2-1
V: TRBV20-1

CDR3: ASSGGTGGWSTEAF
size: many
J: TRBJ1-1
V: TRBV3-1

CDR3: ASSYRDNYGYT
size: few
J: TRBJ1-2
V: TRBV4-1

CDR3: AISESNSHNQPQH
size: many
J: TRBJ1-5
V: TRBV10-3

CDR3: SASPSGYSYEQY
size: few
J: TRBJ2-7
V: TRBV20-1

CDR3: AISDGGTQY
size: NA
J: TRBJ2-5
V: TRBV10-3

CDR3: ASSLNLQETQY
size: few
J: TRBJ2-5
V: TRBV5-1

CDR3: ASSIGPQPYNEQF
size: NA
J: TRBJ2-1
V: TRBV27

CDR3: ASGGPSGRRREQF
size: NA
J: TRBJ2-1
V: TRBV12-5

CDR3: SVDRGQETQY
size: NA
J: TRBJ2-5
V: TRBV29-1

CDR3: ASSYTGTGVPGELF
size: NA
J: TRBJ2-2
V: TRBV4-1

CDR3: ASSQGQTQETQY
size: many
J: TRBJ2-5
V: TRBV7-8

CDR3: ASRPAGGDFDIQY
size: NA
J: TRBJ2-4
V: TRBV19

CDR3: ASSLALLTNIQY
size: few
J: TRBJ2-4
V: TRBV7-9

CDR3: ASTKGGPEAF
size: NA
J: TRBJ1-1
V: TRBV11-2

CDR3: ASSFRTPNEQF
size: few
J: TRBJ2-1
V: TRBV7-8

CDR3: ATSDAGTGGGQPQH
size: few
J: TRBJ1-5
V: TRBV24-1

CDR3: ASSLSGEGLSSYNEQF
size: NA
J: TRBJ2-1
V: TRBV7-6

CDR3: ASSQGPQGITDTQY
size: NA
J: TRBJ2-3
V: TRBV4-1

CDR3: ASSHRDNTYEQY
size: few
J: TRBJ2-7
V: TRBV7-9

CDR3: ATSRSLSWSYEQY
size: few
J: TRBJ2-7
V: TRBV15

CDR3: ASASSLQDTQY
size: few
J: TRBJ2-3
V: TRBV7-9

CDR3: SAKGLAETQY
size: many
J: TRBJ2-5
V: TRBV20-1

CDR3: ASSYDSTYEQY
size: few
J: TRBJ2-7
V: TRBV5-1